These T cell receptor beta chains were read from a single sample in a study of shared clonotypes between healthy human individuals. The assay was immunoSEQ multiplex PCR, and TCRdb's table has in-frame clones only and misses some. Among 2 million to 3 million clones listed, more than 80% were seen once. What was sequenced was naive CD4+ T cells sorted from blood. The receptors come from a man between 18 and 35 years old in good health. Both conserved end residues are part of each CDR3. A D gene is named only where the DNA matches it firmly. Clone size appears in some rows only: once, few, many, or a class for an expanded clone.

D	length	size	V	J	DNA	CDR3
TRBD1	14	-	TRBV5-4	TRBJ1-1	TGTGCCAGCAGCGAGGGACAGCTGAACACTGAAGCTTTCTTT	CASSEGQLNTEAFF
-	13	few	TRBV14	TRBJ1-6	TGTGCCAGCAGCCAAGTAAGGAGTTCACCCCTCCACTTT	CASSQVRSSPLHF
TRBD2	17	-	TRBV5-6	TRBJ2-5	TGTGCCAGCAGCTTGGTCGGGGCTAGCGGGGGGTCCCAGACCCAGTACTTC	CASSLVGASGGSQTQYF
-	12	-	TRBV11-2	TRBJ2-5	TGTGCCAGCAGCTTAGAACCAGAGACCCAGTACTTC	CASSLEPETQYF
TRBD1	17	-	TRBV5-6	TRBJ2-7	TGTGCCAGCAGCGTAACCGGGACAGGGGAATCGGGCTACGAGCAGTACTTC	CASSVTGTGESGYEQYF
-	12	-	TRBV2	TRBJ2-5	TGTGCCAGCATTGCAGAACAAGAGAGCCAGTACTTC	CASIAEQESQYF
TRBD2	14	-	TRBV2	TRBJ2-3	TGTGCCAGCAGTGTAGCGGGGGGGAGAGATACGCAGTATTTT	CASSVAGGRDTQYF
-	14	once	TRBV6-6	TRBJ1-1	TGTGCCAGCAGCGCTAACAGGGCCAGCGCTGAAGCTTTCTTT	CASSANRASAEAFF
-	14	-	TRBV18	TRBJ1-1	TGTGCCAGCTCACGGGCGGGGGAGGGCACTGAAGCTTTCTTT	CASSRAGEGTEAFF
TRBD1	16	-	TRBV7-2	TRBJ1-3	TGTGCCAGCAGCTTCGGGACAGGCGGCTCTGGAAACACCATATATTTT	CASSFGTGGSGNTIYF
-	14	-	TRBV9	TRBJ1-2	TGTGCCAGCAGCCCGGACCAGGGAAACTATGGCTACACCTTC	CASSPDQGNYGYTF
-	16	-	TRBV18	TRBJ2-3	TGTGCCAGCTCACCAGTCCTAGCCCCGGCCACAGATACGCAGTATTTT	CASSPVLAPATDTQYF
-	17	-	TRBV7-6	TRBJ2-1	TGTGCCAGCAGCTGGGGAGGCTCCCAAAGCTCCTACAATGAGCAGTTCTTC	CASSWGGSQSSYNEQFF
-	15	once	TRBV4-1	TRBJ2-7	TGCGCCAGCAGCCAAGAGTTGAGTCCTACCTACGAGCAGTACTTC	CASSQELSPTYEQYF
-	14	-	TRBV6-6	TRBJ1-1	TGTGCCAGCAGTTACTCGGAGGGAGGGACTGAAGCTTTCTTT	CASSYSEGGTEAFF
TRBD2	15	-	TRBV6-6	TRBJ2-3	TGTGCCAGCATTCGCCGGGGGGTAAGCACAGATACGCAGTATTTT	CASIRRGVSTDTQYF
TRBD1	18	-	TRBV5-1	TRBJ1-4	TGCGCCAGCAGCTTGGGAGGGACAGGGGGGCGGACTAATGAAAAACTGTTTTTT	CASSLGGTGGRTNEKLFF
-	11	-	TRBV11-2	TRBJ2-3	TGTGCCAGCTCGGTCACAGATACGCAGTATTTT	CASSVTDTQYF
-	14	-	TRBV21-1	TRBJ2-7	TGTGCCAGCACCGTAAGGGGGACAGGGGGCGAGCAGTACTTC	CASTVRGTGGEQYF
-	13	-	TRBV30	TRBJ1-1	TGTGCCTGGACCTTTCGACAGAACACTGAAGCTTTCTTT	CAWTFRQNTEAFF
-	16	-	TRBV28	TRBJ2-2	TGTGCCAGCAGTTCCCCAGGGTACCTTGGCACCGGGGAGCTGTTTTTT	CASSSPGYLGTGELFF
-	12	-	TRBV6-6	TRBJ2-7	TGTGCCAGCAGTTCCACCCCCTACGAGCAGTACTTC	CASSSTPYEQYF
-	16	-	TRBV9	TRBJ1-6	TGTGCCAGCAGCCCAGCCGGGACGGTTAATAATTCACCCCTCCACTTT	CASSPAGTVNNSPLHF
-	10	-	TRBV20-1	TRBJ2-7	TGCAGTGCCAAGGACTACGAGCAGTACTTC	CSAKDYEQYF
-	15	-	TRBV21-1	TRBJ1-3	TGTGCCAGCAGCAAGGGCTCGGGGTGGGGGAACACCATATATTTT	CASSKGSGWGNTIYF
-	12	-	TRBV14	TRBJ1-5	TGTGCCAGCAGCGCCGGGAATCAGCCCCAGCATTTT	CASSAGNQPQHF
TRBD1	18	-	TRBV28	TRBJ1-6	TGTGCCAGCAGTTTAGTGGAATTATGGACAGGCGACAATTCACCCCTCCACTTT	CASSLVELWTGDNSPLHF
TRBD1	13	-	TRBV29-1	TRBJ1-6	TGCAGCGTCTCCTCAGGGGGCAATTCACCCCTCCACTTT	CSVSSGGNSPLHF
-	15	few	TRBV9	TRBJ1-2	TGTGCCAGCACCCTCGTCGGGAACACCAACTATGGCTACACCTTC	CASTLVGNTNYGYTF
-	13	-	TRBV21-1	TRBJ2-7	TGTGCCAGCACCAATTCCGACGGATACGAGCAGTACTTC	CASTNSDGYEQYF
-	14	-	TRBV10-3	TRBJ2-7	TGTGCCATCAGTGAGTTACTCACTTCCTACGAGCAGTACTTC	CAISELLTSYEQYF
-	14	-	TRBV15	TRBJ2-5	TGTGCCACCAGCAGAGATCAGTTCGGGGAGACCCAGTACTTC	CATSRDQFGETQYF